These T cell receptor beta chains were read from a single sample in a study of shared clonotypes between healthy human individuals. Libraries were prepared by immunoSEQ multiplex PCR; TCRdb keeps only in-frame clonotypes and omits some of them. The data show approximately 2,200,000 clones, around 93% seen once. Material for sequencing was naive CD8+ T cells from PBMCs. The receptors shown here come from a young man in good health. Some clones in this sample may be carry-over from other donors' samples. Both conserved end residues are part of each CDR3. Fields, in order: D gene, V gene, clone size, J gene, CDR3 protein, CDR3 DNA. The D gene is left open where the match is weak. Clone size is stated in some rows and not others, as once, few, many or a class when expanded.

D gene: TRBD1
V gene: TRBV7-8
clone size: .
J gene: TRBJ2-7
CDR3 protein: CASSLNTGVYEQYF
CDR3 DNA: TGTGCCAGCAGCTTAAATACAGGGGTCTACGAGCAGTACTTC

D gene: TRBD1
V gene: TRBV30
clone size: .
J gene: TRBJ2-2
CDR3 protein: CAWSQGARGTGELFF
CDR3 DNA: TGTGCCTGGAGTCAGGGGGCGCGGGGCACCGGGGAGCTGTTTTTT

D gene: .
V gene: TRBV27
clone size: .
J gene: TRBJ2-3
CDR3 protein: CASSLSLHSTDTQYF
CDR3 DNA: TGTGCCAGCAGTTTAAGCCTCCACAGTACAGATACGCAGTATTTT

D gene: .
V gene: TRBV29-1
clone size: .
J gene: TRBJ1-2
CDR3 protein: CSVEEPLRVGLIAYGYTF
CDR3 DNA: TGCAGCGTTGAAGAGCCCCTTCGGGTTGGGCTCATAGCCTATGGCTACACCTTC

D gene: .
V gene: TRBV9
clone size: .
J gene: TRBJ2-1
CDR3 protein: CASSVAGSPGDNEQFF
CDR3 DNA: TGTGCCAGCAGCGTAGCTGGTTCCCCAGGAGACAATGAGCAGTTCTTC

D gene: .
V gene: TRBV11-1
clone size: .
J gene: TRBJ2-7
CDR3 protein: CASSRGLYEQYF
CDR3 DNA: TGTGCCAGCAGCAGGGGCCTCTACGAGCAGTACTTC

D gene: .
V gene: TRBV6-5
clone size: .
J gene: TRBJ2-7
CDR3 protein: CASGMGVAEQYF
CDR3 DNA: TGTGCCAGCGGCATGGGGGTGGCCGAGCAGTACTTC

D gene: .
V gene: TRBV27
clone size: .
J gene: TRBJ2-2
CDR3 protein: CASSPREWAGELFF
CDR3 DNA: TGTGCCAGCAGTCCCCGCGAGTGGGCCGGGGAGCTGTTTTTT

D gene: .
V gene: TRBV27
clone size: .
J gene: TRBJ2-5
CDR3 protein: CASSSLAAQETQYF
CDR3 DNA: TGTGCCAGCAGTTCGTTAGCGGCCCAAGAGACCCAGTACTTC

D gene: TRBD1
V gene: TRBV11-3
clone size: .
J gene: TRBJ1-2
CDR3 protein: CASSPRGLRLFGYTF
CDR3 DNA: TGTGCCAGCAGCCCCAGGGGGCTAAGGTTGTTTGGCTACACCTTC

D gene: .
V gene: TRBV11-2
clone size: .
J gene: TRBJ2-2
CDR3 protein: CASSLGRATSPNTGELFF
CDR3 DNA: TGTGCCAGCAGCTTAGGTCGGGCCACGAGCCCGAACACCGGGGAGCTGTTTTTT

D gene: .
V gene: TRBV7-6
clone size: .
J gene: TRBJ2-3
CDR3 protein: CASSLSRTSTDTQYF
CDR3 DNA: TGTGCCAGCAGCTTATCCCGGACTTCCACAGATACGCAGTATTTT

D gene: TRBD1
V gene: TRBV9
clone size: .
J gene: TRBJ2-3
CDR3 protein: CASSPRDRGQTDTQYF
CDR3 DNA: TGTGCCAGCAGCCCCAGGGACAGGGGGCAAACAGATACGCAGTATTTT

D gene: .
V gene: TRBV11-2
clone size: .
J gene: TRBJ2-7
CDR3 protein: CASSLDLGRTYEQYF
CDR3 DNA: TGTGCCAGCAGCTTAGATTTAGGACGGACCTACGAGCAGTACTTC

D gene: .
V gene: TRBV11-2
clone size: .
J gene: TRBJ2-2
CDR3 protein: CASSFLGTGELFF
CDR3 DNA: TGTGCCAGCAGCTTTCTCGGGACCGGGGAGCTGTTTTTT

D gene: .
V gene: TRBV5-6
clone size: .
J gene: TRBJ2-7
CDR3 protein: CASSFWSGEQYF
CDR3 DNA: TGTGCCAGCAGCTTTTGGTCCGGCGAGCAGTACTTC

D gene: TRBD1
V gene: TRBV28
clone size: .
J gene: TRBJ1-5
CDR3 protein: CASSLSQGDQPQHF
CDR3 DNA: TGTGCCAGCAGTTTGAGCCAGGGGGATCAGCCCCAGCATTTT

D gene: .
V gene: TRBV5-1
clone size: .
J gene: TRBJ2-1
CDR3 protein: CASSLRRGANNEQFF
CDR3 DNA: TGCGCCAGCAGCTTACGCCGGGGAGCTAACAATGAGCAGTTCTTC

D gene: .
V gene: TRBV27
clone size: .
J gene: TRBJ2-1
CDR3 protein: CAAGDRALLGHEQFF
CDR3 DNA: TGTGCCGCGGGAGACAGGGCCCTCCTCGGCCATGAGCAGTTCTTC

D gene: .
V gene: TRBV2
clone size: .
J gene: TRBJ2-5
CDR3 protein: CASSEALGPGRLETQYF
CDR3 DNA: TGTGCCAGCAGTGAAGCGCTTGGGCCAGGGAGGCTGGAGACCCAGTACTTC

D gene: .
V gene: TRBV29-1
clone size: .
J gene: TRBJ2-3
CDR3 protein: CSVESTDTQYF
CDR3 DNA: TGCAGCGTCGAAAGCACAGATACGCAGTATTTT

D gene: .
V gene: TRBV2
clone size: .
J gene: TRBJ2-7
CDR3 protein: CASTNFKSTEQYF
CDR3 DNA: TGTGCCAGCACTAATTTTAAGTCTACCGAGCAGTACTTC

D gene: .
V gene: TRBV6-5
clone size: once
J gene: TRBJ1-1
CDR3 protein: CASWTGNTEAFF
CDR3 DNA: TGTGCCAGCTGGACGGGGAACACTGAAGCTTTCTTT

D gene: .
V gene: TRBV9
clone size: .
J gene: TRBJ1-2
CDR3 protein: CASSVGSTANYGYTF
CDR3 DNA: TGTGCCAGCAGCGTAGGGTCAACCGCTAACTATGGCTACACCTTC

D gene: .
V gene: TRBV27
clone size: .
J gene: TRBJ1-5
CDR3 protein: CASSLVAGEARPHF
CDR3 DNA: TGTGCCAGCAGTTTAGTCGCAGGGGAGGCCCGCCCGCATTTT

D gene: TRBD2
V gene: TRBV2
clone size: .
J gene: TRBJ2-1
CDR3 protein: CASNLRASGDYNEQFF
CDR3 DNA: TGTGCCAGCAACCTACGGGCTAGCGGAGACTACAATGAGCAGTTCTTC

D gene: .
V gene: TRBV28
clone size: .
J gene: TRBJ2-5
CDR3 protein: CASRSVGAGDGLETQYF
CDR3 DNA: TGTGCCAGCAGGTCCGTGGGGGCTGGAGATGGTCTAGAGACCCAGTACTTC

D gene: .
V gene: TRBV28
clone size: .
J gene: TRBJ2-7
CDR3 protein: CASSFPRRGVNEQYF
CDR3 DNA: TGTGCCAGCAGTTTCCCCCGCAGGGGGGTGAACGAGCAGTACTTC

D gene: .
V gene: TRBV29-1
clone size: .
J gene: TRBJ2-7
CDR3 protein: CSVEAGNYEQYF
CDR3 DNA: TGCAGCGTTGAGGCAGGGAACTACGAGCAGTACTTC

D gene: TRBD1
V gene: TRBV29-1
clone size: .
J gene: TRBJ2-1
CDR3 protein: CSARQGWGEQFF
CDR3 DNA: TGCAGCGCCCGACAGGGTTGGGGTGAGCAGTTCTTC

D gene: TRBD2
V gene: TRBV5-1
clone size: .
J gene: TRBJ2-1
CDR3 protein: CASSLDGTSGRNSYNEQFF
CDR3 DNA: TGCGCCAGCAGCTTGGATGGGACTAGCGGACGTAACTCCTACAATGAGCAGTTCTTC

D gene: .
V gene: TRBV7-3
clone size: .
J gene: TRBJ1-1
CDR3 protein: CASSPGQLTEAFF
CDR3 DNA: TGTGCCAGCAGCCCCGGACAGCTGACTGAAGCTTTCTTT

D gene: .
V gene: TRBV7-3
clone size: .
J gene: TRBJ2-2
CDR3 protein: CASSPGVGTPFTGELFF
CDR3 DNA: TGTGCCAGCAGCCCGGGTGTTGGGACTCCATTCACCGGGGAGCTGTTTTTT

D gene: .
V gene: TRBV11-2
clone size: .
J gene: TRBJ1-1
CDR3 protein: CASSSPFDGGTEAFF
CDR3 DNA: TGTGCCAGCAGCTCCCCCTTCGATGGCGGCACTGAAGCTTTCTTT

D gene: TRBD2
V gene: TRBV14
clone size: .
J gene: TRBJ2-5
CDR3 protein: CASSRGVLPGGRETQYF
CDR3 DNA: TGTGCCAGCAGCCGGGGTGTCCTGCCGGGAGGTAGGGAGACCCAGTACTTC

D gene: .
V gene: TRBV27
clone size: .
J gene: TRBJ2-7
CDR3 protein: CASRTAAWASYEQYF
CDR3 DNA: TGTGCCAGCAGGACGGCGGCGTGGGCCTCCTACGAGCAGTACTTC

D gene: .
V gene: TRBV28
clone size: .
J gene: TRBJ1-1
CDR3 protein: CAGENRAGGNTEAFF
CDR3 DNA: TGTGCAGGGGAGAACAGGGCAGGAGGTAACACTGAAGCTTTCTTT

D gene: TRBD2
V gene: TRBV7-9
clone size: .
J gene: TRBJ2-1
CDR3 protein: CASSLADGGYNEQFF
CDR3 DNA: TGTGCCAGCAGCTTAGCCGACGGGGGGTACAATGAGCAGTTCTTC

D gene: TRBD2
V gene: TRBV9
clone size: .
J gene: TRBJ2-2
CDR3 protein: CASSASPSGIGTGELFF
CDR3 DNA: TGTGCCAGCAGCGCGTCTCCGAGCGGGATTGGCACCGGGGAGCTGTTTTTT

D gene: TRBD2
V gene: TRBV5-1
clone size: .
J gene: TRBJ2-7
CDR3 protein: CASRGGSYEQYF
CDR3 DNA: TGCGCCAGCAGGGGAGGGAGCTACGAGCAGTACTTC

D gene: .
V gene: TRBV25-1
clone size: few
J gene: TRBJ1-4
CDR3 protein: CASSAGYLRSEKLFF
CDR3 DNA: TGTGCCAGCAGTGCGGGATACCTCCGGTCGGAAAAACTGTTTTTT

D gene: TRBD1
V gene: TRBV27
clone size: .
J gene: TRBJ2-7
CDR3 protein: CASSLRDRAYEQYF
CDR3 DNA: TGTGCCAGCAGTCTCCGGGACAGAGCCTACGAGCAGTACTTC

D gene: .
V gene: TRBV11-2
clone size: .
J gene: TRBJ2-1
CDR3 protein: CASSLVWDNEQFF
CDR3 DNA: TGTGCCAGCAGCTTAGTCTGGGACAATGAGCAGTTCTTC

D gene: .
V gene: TRBV6-1
clone size: .
J gene: TRBJ1-5
CDR3 protein: CASRNLQGLQHF
CDR3 DNA: TGTGCCAGCAGGAACCTTCAGGGACTCCAGCATTTT

D gene: .
V gene: TRBV6-1
clone size: .
J gene: TRBJ2-7
CDR3 protein: CASGTGTPYEQYF
CDR3 DNA: TGTGCCAGCGGCACCGGGACTCCCTACGAGCAGTACTTC

D gene: .
V gene: TRBV30
clone size: few
J gene: TRBJ1-5
CDR3 protein: CAWSVDSNQPQHF
CDR3 DNA: TGTGCCTGGAGTGTTGATAGCAATCAGCCCCAGCATTTT

D gene: .
V gene: TRBV4-1
clone size: .
J gene: TRBJ2-7
CDR3 protein: CASSQGGVSSYEQYF
CDR3 DNA: TGCGCCAGCAGCCAGGGCGGGGTAAGCTCCTACGAGCAGTACTTC